This T cell receptor (beta chain) was identified in a study of cytomegalovirus exposure and HLA in healthy donors. Trimming left V 4 bases short and J 2 bases short, with 15 bases between. Germline lookup yields CDR1 SQVTM and CDR2 ANQGSEA. The CDR3 extends over 14 amino acids. In the PCR, 60 Vbeta and 13 Jbeta primers were used. Repertoires were generated with immunoSEQ multiplex PCR, while TCRdb's copy carries only in-frame clones and drops some. The sample carries roughly 100,000 clones, almost 80% recorded once. The material sequenced was PBMCs. The clonotype originates from a man aged 50 to 60 in good health and CMV-seropositive. This sequence joins TRBV29-1 and TRBJ2-7; perhaps TRBD1 as D (6 bases). The CDR3 protein is CSVAITGRAYEQYF. CDR3 DNA: TGCAGCGTTGCAATTACAGGGAGAGCCTACGAGCAGTACTTC.